This is a list of T cell receptor beta chains from one sample in a study of blood T cell repertoires in COVID-19. The method was immunoSEQ multiplex PCR; TCRdb's version includes in-frame clones alone and lacks a portion of them. The sample carries roughly 200,000 clones, around 90% recorded once. The specimen was peripheral blood. The receptors were gathered from a man in his forties or fifties with active or convalescent COVID-19. Both conserved end residues are part of each CDR3. Each record gives: J gene, clone size, V gene, D gene, CDR3 protein, CDR3 DNA. A D gene is named only where the DNA matches it firmly. The listing skips clone size in some rows; elsewhere it reads once, few, many or a size class.

j_call: TRBJ2-2
clone_size: NA
v_call: TRBV3-1/TRBV3-2
d_call: TRBD1
cdr3_aa: CASSQSGQGRTGELFF
cdr3_nt: TGTGCCAGCAGCCAAAGTGGACAGGGCCGAACCGGGGAGCTGTTTTTT

j_call: TRBJ1-3
clone_size: NA
v_call: TRBV2
d_call: NA
cdr3_aa: CASSVRESSGNTIYF
cdr3_nt: TGTGCCAGCAGTGTTAGGGAGAGCTCTGGAAACACCATATATTTT

j_call: TRBJ2-1
clone_size: NA
v_call: TRBV6-5
d_call: NA
cdr3_aa: CASRGDYNEQFF
cdr3_nt: TGTGCCAGCAGAGGGGACTACAATGAGCAGTTCTTC

j_call: TRBJ1-5
clone_size: NA
v_call: TRBV19
d_call: TRBD1
cdr3_aa: CASSPDRGDNQPQHF
cdr3_nt: TGTGCCAGTAGCCCGGACAGGGGGGACAATCAGCCCCAGCATTTT

j_call: TRBJ2-7
clone_size: few
v_call: TRBV6-2/TRBV6-3
d_call: NA
cdr3_aa: CASSIRGGAAKQYF
cdr3_nt: TGTGCCAGCAGCATTCGCGGGGGCGCGGCCAAGCAGTACTTC

j_call: TRBJ2-7
clone_size: NA
v_call: TRBV28
d_call: NA
cdr3_aa: CASSLEAESSYEQYF
cdr3_nt: TGTGCCAGCAGTTTAGAGGCCGAGAGCTCCTACGAGCAGTACTTC

j_call: TRBJ1-3
clone_size: NA
v_call: TRBV27
d_call: TRBD1
cdr3_aa: CASSPEQGFSGNTIYF
cdr3_nt: TGTGCCAGCAGTCCTGAACAGGGGTTCTCTGGAAACACCATATATTTT

j_call: TRBJ1-2
clone_size: few
v_call: TRBV2
d_call: TRBD1
cdr3_aa: CASRWLTGVDYGYTF
cdr3_nt: TGTGCCAGCAGGTGGCTAACAGGGGTCGACTATGGCTACACCTTC

j_call: TRBJ1-2
clone_size: once
v_call: TRBV6-6
d_call: TRBD1
cdr3_aa: CASGGPRDSYGYTF
cdr3_nt: TGTGCCAGCGGGGGGCCTCGGGACAGCTATGGCTACACCTTC

j_call: TRBJ2-5
clone_size: NA
v_call: TRBV5-4
d_call: NA
cdr3_aa: CASSQADSQETQYF
cdr3_nt: TGTGCCAGCAGCCAGGCGGACAGCCAAGAGACCCAGTACTTC

j_call: TRBJ2-3
clone_size: NA
v_call: TRBV5-4
d_call: TRBD2
cdr3_aa: CASRLLGLAGGTDTQYF
cdr3_nt: TGTGCCAGCCGGCTTCTCGGCCTAGCGGGAGGGACGGATACGCAGTATTTT

j_call: TRBJ2-7
clone_size: NA
v_call: TRBV2
d_call: TRBD1
cdr3_aa: CASSEYRGNEQYF
cdr3_nt: TGTGCCAGCAGTGAATACAGGGGTAACGAGCAGTACTTC

j_call: TRBJ2-3
clone_size: NA
v_call: TRBV27
d_call: TRBD2
cdr3_aa: CASSLSMAGVSTDTQYF
cdr3_nt: TGTGCCAGCAGTTTATCGATGGCGGGGGTAAGCACAGATACGCAGTATTTT

j_call: TRBJ1-2
clone_size: NA
v_call: TRBV5-1
d_call: TRBD1
cdr3_aa: CASRWDRGGYTF
cdr3_nt: TGCGCCAGCAGATGGGACAGGGGCGGCTACACCTTC

j_call: TRBJ2-5
clone_size: NA
v_call: TRBV5-1
d_call: TRBD2
cdr3_aa: CASSLGGLAGAYQETQYF
cdr3_nt: TGCGCCAGCAGCTTGGGAGGACTAGCGGGGGCGTACCAAGAGACCCAGTACTTC

j_call: TRBJ2-7
clone_size: NA
v_call: TRBV25-1
d_call: NA
cdr3_aa: CASSDREASYEQYF
cdr3_nt: TGTGCCAGCAGTGACAGGGAGGCGAGCTACGAGCAGTACTTC